This T cell receptor (beta chain) is from a study of T cells in Graves' hyperthyroidism and ophthalmopathy. General study points: Ophthalmopathy, which appeared later, was predicted by the model a median around 6.9 months before onset. Most expanded thyroid clonotypes above 0.001 recurred in blood.

Enrolled ophthalmopathy patients presented with a Clinical Activity Score of at least 3, a NOSPECS grade of at least 4, and disease duration under 3 months. This clonotype was found many times. Its antigen is unknown. The CDR3 totals 14 residues. Germline V lookup: CDR1 MDHEN, CDR2 SYDVKM. V dropped 7 bases and J dropped 0 bases, with 13 bases sitting between them. Authors of the study amplified TCR beta CDR3 regions from RNA transcripts. RT-PCR in the first round (using the HTBI primer set) targeted the TCR CDR3. TCRdb processed the multiplex PCR reads anew with MiXCR; each CDR3 protein has one entry. The sample holds approximately 300,000 distinct CDR3 sequences, over 15% seen once.

The sample was blood. This clonotype was sampled from a woman in her sixties or seventies with Graves' ophthalmopathy. The chain uses TRBV28 and TRBJ2-7, with D unresolved. The CDR3 sequence is CASTQWARSYEQYF. For the CDR3, the DNA is TGTGCCAGCACCCAATGGGCCCGCTCCTACGAGCAGTACTTC.